The 27 T cell receptor beta chains below come from one sample, sequenced in a study of cytomegalovirus exposure and HLA in healthy donors. Vbeta (60) and Jbeta (13) primers were used in the PCR. Repertoires were generated with immunoSEQ multiplex PCR, while TCRdb's copy carries only in-frame clones and drops some. The sample contains tens of thousands of clones, approximately 81% of which appear only once. The sample was PBMCs. Receptors were obtained from a woman aged 40-49 years in good health and CMV-seropositive.

This chain joins TRBV14 and TRBJ1-2; perhaps TRBD1 as D (5 bases). The V gene lost 4 bases and the J gene lost 4 bases, with 13 bases spanning the gap. The germline V gene has CDR1 SGHDN and CDR2 FVKESK. The CDR3 loop spans 14 amino acids. CDR3 sequence reads: CASSPFADSYGYTF. The CDR3 DNA sequence: TGTGCCAGCAGCCCCTTTGCCGACAGCTATGGCTACACCTTC.

This clone appeared a few times. The chain recombines TRBV5-1 with TRBJ1-1; no clear D. V shed 1 base and J shed 3 bases, with 7 bases lying between them. The CDR3 has 13 amino acids. CDR1 is SGHRS, CDR2 YFSETQ, per germline. The CDR3 DNA sequence: TGCGCCAGCAGCTTGTGGAGTGACACTGAAGCTTTCTTT. This translates into CASSLWSDTEAFF.

V usage is TRBV11-2 and J usage is TRBJ2-5; TRBD2 matches at 14 bases. CDR3 length: 15 residues. V was pared by 4 bases and J by 5 bases, with 3 bases of the junction left unmatched. Germline V CDR1 and CDR2: SGHAT, FQNNGV. This CDR3 reads CASSSTSGGDETQYF. In DNA form, the CDR3 reads TGTGCCAGCAGCTCGACTAGCGGGGGGGACGAGACCCAGTACTTC.

The chain links TRBV7-2 to TRBJ2-7; 14 bases line up with TRBD2. The CDR3 runs 14 residues. Looked up from germline, CDR1 is SGHTA and CDR2 is FQGNSA. The V segment lost 6 bases and the J segment 6 bases; nucleotides outside the gene matches: 4. Written as DNA, the CDR3 is TGTGCCAGCAGATCGACTAGCGGGGGGGGCGAGCAGTACTTC. Protein sequence: CASRSTSGGGEQYF.

This rearrangement joins TRBV7-9 to TRBJ2-1; 8 nucleotides match TRBD1. The V gene end was trimmed by 5 bases and the J gene end by 9 bases; junction bases not matched to a gene: 12. The germline CDR1 and CDR2 sequences are SEHNR and FQNEAQ (reference sequence). The CDR3 runs 15 residues. The CDR3 here is CASSGDRGFDLEQFF. CDR3 bases: TGTGCCAGCAGCGGCGACAGGGGTTTTGATCTTGAGCAGTTCTTC.

The chain is built from TRBV9 and TRBJ2-1; 10 bases fit TRBD1. The CDR3 loop spans 18 amino acids. V dropped 2 bases and J dropped 5; count of bases not matched to a gene: 13. The germline gives CDR1 SGDLS, CDR2 YYNGEE. The CDR3 spells CASSVLGQGPNLNNEQFF. CDR3 nucleotides: TGTGCCAGCAGCGTCCTGGGACAGGGGCCTAACCTTAACAATGAGCAGTTCTTC.

The chain recombines TRBV9 with TRBJ2-1; the match to TRBD2 covers 9 bases. The CDR3 sequence is 15 residues long. V shed 4 bases and J 6 bases; nucleotides not matched to a gene: 8. The germline V gene has CDR1 SGDLS and CDR2 YYNGEE. The CDR3 region is CASSSPGLAFNEQFF. The CDR3 region has the DNA TGTGCCAGCAGCTCTCCCGGACTAGCGTTCAATGAGCAGTTCTTC.

The chain links TRBV12-5 to TRBJ2-6; D is ambiguous. The germline CDR1 and CDR2 sequences are LGHNT and FRNRAP. This CDR3 region has 15 residues. V was shortened by 3 bases and J by 0 bases, with 6 bases between the two germline ends. Written as DNA, the CDR3 is TGTGCTAGTGGTTTTGGCAACTCTGGGGCCAACGTCCTGACTTTC. Translating gives CASGFGNSGANVLTF.

The CDR3 DNA is TGTGCCAGCAGTTTATTCAGGGGGCTTGAGACCCAGTACTTC. Amino acid sequence: CASSLFRGLETQYF. The chain links TRBV28 to TRBJ2-5, with 8 positions matching TRBD1. CDR3 length equals 14 residues. The V and J ends lost 1 base and 5 bases, in that order; junction bases with no gene match: 3. Germline V gene sequence: CDR1 MDHEN, CDR2 SYDVKM.

Concerning this clone: This CDR3 is also generated by other DNA sequences in the sample. This sequence joins TRBV19 and TRBJ1-2, with 9 nucleotides matching TRBD1. The J segment lost 3 bases and the V segment lost 8 bases, leaving 7 bases of the junction unmatched. The CDR3 has 14 amino acids. Looked up from germline, CDR1 is LNHDA and CDR2 is SQIVND (reference sequence). CDR3 protein: CASLHRDRDYGYTF. CDR3 DNA: TGTGCCAGTTTACACCGGGACAGGGACTATGGCTACACCTTC.

The J gene is TRBJ2-7, the V gene TRBV5-1; 7 positions agree with TRBD1. Losses at the gene ends were 4 bases for V and 4 bases for J; bases not matched to a gene: 8. This CDR3 contains 14 residues. CDR1 is SGHRS, CDR2 YFSETQ, per germline. This CDR3 reads CASSPGQAVYEQYF. The CDR3 nucleotides read TGCGCCAGCAGCCCCGGACAGGCGGTATACGAGCAGTACTTC. The entire variable domain, with the rest obtained from reference TRBV5-1 and TRBJ2-7, is as follows: KAGVTQTPRYLIKTRGQQVTLSCSPISGHRSVSWYQQTPGQGLQFLFEYFSETQRNKGNFPGRFSGRQFSNSRSEMNVSTLELGDSALYLCASSPGQAVYEQYFGPGTRLTVT.

In this sample, this clone turned up a few times. J is TRBJ1-6 and V is TRBV27; D gene unclear. CDR1 and CDR2 (germline): MNHEY, SMNVEV (reference sequence). This CDR3 comprises 14 residues. V lost 5 bases and J lost 0, with 5 bases in between. As DNA, the CDR3 is TGTGCCAGCAGTGCGAACTCCTATAATTCACCCCTCCACTTT. Residues: CASSANSYNSPLHF.

This clone was picked up one time. This rearrangement joins TRBV7-6 to TRBJ2-2, with D perhaps matching TRBD1 (5 bases). Per germline, CDR1 SGHVS and CDR2 FNYEAQ. The CDR3 contains 16 residues. V lost 5 bases and J 4 bases, leaving 17 bases between the germline ends. The CDR3 region is CASSPKTARGTGELFF. The DNA of the CDR3 is TGTGCCAGCAGCCCAAAGACAGCTCGAGGCACCGGGGAGCTGTTTTTT.

The chain is built from TRBV5-1 and TRBJ1-1; no clear D gene. The CDR3 sequence is 13 residues long. V shed 0 bases and J shed 5 bases, with 8 bases lying between them. From germline, CDR1 is SGHRS and CDR2 YFSETQ. The CDR3 DNA reads TGCGCCAGCAGCTTGGCCGAGGGTACTGAAGCTTTCTTT. Translation gives CASSLAEGTEAFF.

The gene calls are TRBV27 and TRBJ1-2; TRBD1 agrees at 7 bases. The trim removed 3 bases at V and 8 bases at J, leaving 3 bases unmatched. From germline, CDR1 is MNHEY and CDR2 SMNVEV (reference sequence). This CDR3 is 12 amino acids long. DNA of the CDR3: TGTGCCAGCAGTTTGACAGGGACGGGCTACACCTTC. It codes for CASSLTGTGYTF.

This clone occurred once. The rearrangement uses TRBV19 and TRBJ2-7; a weak D match, TRBD2 (5 bases). The CDR3 covers 15 residues. Trimming left V 5 bases short and J 3 bases short, with 17 bases between. Germline CDR1 is LNHDA and CDR2 is SQIVND (reference sequence). This CDR3 is CASSPGSGILYEQYF. For the CDR3, the DNA is TGTGCCAGTAGTCCAGGTTCGGGGATACTCTACGAGCAGTACTTC.

CDR3 protein: CASSLQGAGGPNEKLFF. The CDR3, as DNA: TGTGCCAGCAGCCTACAGGGGGCCGGGGGCCCTAATGAAAAACTGTTTTTT. The gene calls are TRBV7-9 and TRBJ1-4; 9 positions match TRBD1. The CDR3 covers 17 residues. CDR1 is SEHNR and CDR2 is FQNEAQ in the germline V gene (reference sequence). With V trimmed by 5 bases and J by 3 bases, 10 bases remained unmatched.

V gene TRBV28 combines with J gene TRBJ2-2; D gene uncertain. This CDR3 comprises 17 residues. CDR1 MDHEN and CDR2 SYDVKM come from the germline V gene. The V end lost 3 bases, the J end lost 0 bases, and 14 bases lay between the germline ends. The CDR3 region has the DNA TGTGCCAGCAGTTTGACAAATGAGCCCGCGAACACCGGGGAGCTGTTTTTT. Its translation: CASSLTNEPANTGELFF.

This sequence joins TRBV29-1 and TRBJ2-1, with TRBD2 matching 10 bases. Germline loops: CDR1 SQVTM, CDR2 ANQGSEA. This CDR3 has 16 residues. J lost 8 bases, V lost 7 bases, and 17 bases had no gene match. CDR3 protein: CSAPESGGVFLDEQFF. The DNA for the CDR3 is TGCAGCGCCCCAGAGAGCGGGGGGGTGTTTTTGGATGAGCAGTTCTTC.

The gene calls are TRBV19 and TRBJ2-5, with D maybe TRBD2 (6 bases). The CDR3 is made up of 10 amino acids. Trimming pared 8 bases from V and 7 bases from J, leaving 8 bases between. CDR1 is LNHDA, CDR2 SQIVND, per germline (reference sequence). CDR3 protein: CASGEATQYF. In nucleotides, the CDR3 is TGTGCCAGTGGGGAGGCGACCCAGTACTTC.

J is TRBJ2-7 and V is TRBV14, with D possibly matching TRBD2 (6 bases). Germline V gives CDR1 SGHDN, CDR2 FVKESK. CDR3 size: 16 residues. Trimming stripped 2 bases from V and 1 base from J, with 15 bases between. The CDR3 region is CASSQLTAGKSYEQYF. CDR3 in DNA: TGTGCCAGCAGCCAATTGACTGCGGGGAAGTCCTACGAGCAGTACTTC.

This clone is a singleton in its sample. The V gene is TRBV5-1, the J gene TRBJ2-3; 7 nucleotides align to TRBD2. The CDR3 extends over 15 amino acids. The trim removed 5 bases at V and 2 bases at J, leaving 8 bases unmatched. The germline V gene encodes CDR1 SGHRS and CDR2 YFSETQ. The CDR3 DNA sequence: TGCGCCAGCAGACCTAGCGGAAGGAACACAGATACGCAGTATTTT. Protein product: CASRPSGRNTDTQYF.

In nucleotides, the CDR3 is TGTGCCTGGAGTCGACTAGCGGGGCTCACAGATACGCAGTATTTT. It specifies CAWSRLAGLTDTQYF. J is TRBJ2-3 and V is TRBV30, with 11 bases fitting TRBD2. The CDR3 spans 15 residues. Germline V gene sequence: CDR1 GTSNPN, CDR2 SVGIG (reference sequence). J was trimmed by 2 bases and V by 2 bases; bases with no gene match: 3.

The chain carries TRBV30 and TRBJ2-3; TRBD2 might be the D (6 bases). The germline V and J ends were trimmed by 3 bases and 0 bases, with 7 bases remaining between them. The germline gives CDR1 GTSNPN, CDR2 SVGIG (reference sequence). The CDR3 is 13 amino acids. CDR3 in DNA: TGTGCCTGGAGGGGGGGTAGCACAGATACGCAGTATTTT. It is translated as CAWRGGSTDTQYF.

This clone was detected only once. The gene calls are TRBV7-2 and TRBJ1-1; 7 positions agree with TRBD1. Germline CDR1 and CDR2: SGHTA and FQGNSA. V shed 5 bases and J 3 bases; nucleotides not matched to a gene: 9. The CDR3 runs 15 residues. The CDR3 is CASSQDRVSYTEAFF. CDR3 sequence (DNA): TGTGCCAGCAGCCAAGACAGGGTATCGTACACTGAAGCTTTCTTT.

The chain has TRBV6-5 and TRBJ1-3; D remains ambiguous. The V and J ends lost 2 bases and 2 bases respectively, with 7 bases between them. The CDR3 spans 14 residues. CDR1 and CDR2 from the germline V gene are MNHEY and SVGAGI. The CDR3 sequence is CASSYTGAGNTIYF. DNA of the CDR3: TGTGCCAGCAGTTACACCGGGGCTGGAAACACCATATATTTT.

This clone is medium-sized within its sample. V is TRBV7-9 and J is TRBJ2-6, with D hard to call. The germline V and J ends were trimmed by 3 bases and 0 bases, with 3 bases remaining between them. There are 14 residues in the CDR3. Germline values: CDR1 SEHNR, CDR2 FQNEAQ (reference sequence). The CDR3 loop reads CASSFGSGANVLTF. CDR3 sequence (DNA): TGTGCCAGCAGCTTCGGCTCTGGGGCCAACGTCCTGACTTTC.